The 18 T cell receptor beta chains in this list originate from one sample, sequenced in a study of long-term antiretroviral therapy in people with HIV. At survey level, the immunoSEQ assay was run in its v3.0 version. Some clones are missing from TCRdb's copy, which holds only in-frame ones; the method was immunoSEQ multiplex PCR. The sample yields some 34,000 clones, 90% to 97% seen once. The sample was unsorted PBMCs, taken about 6.6 years after starting antiretroviral therapy. The source is a man younger than 40 with HIV.

This CDR3 reads CASSLAETQYF. The CDR3 nucleotides read TGTGCCAGCAGCTTAGCGGAGACCCAGTACTTC. The rearrangement links TRBV11-2 to TRBJ2-5; D gene unclear. This CDR3 contains 11 residues. Trimming removed 1 base from V and 5 bases from J, with 2 bases in between. Germline V gene sequence: CDR1 SGHAT, CDR2 FQNNGV.

The chain is built from TRBV7-6 and TRBJ2-7; D is possibly TRBD2 (5 bases). The germline V gene encodes CDR1 SGHVS and CDR2 FNYEAQ. This CDR3 is built from 12 residues. V was pared by 3 bases and J by 7 bases, with 10 bases between. CDR3 DNA: TGTGCCAGCAGCTTGGACCGGACTGAGCAGTACTTC. It codes for CASSLDRTEQYF.

This clone was observed a handful of times. The V call is TRBV5-8, the J call TRBJ1-2, with D possibly TRBD1 on 6 matching bases. The germline V and J ends were trimmed by 2 bases and 4 bases, with 15 bases remaining between them. CDR1 and CDR2 (germline): SGHTS, YDEGEE. The CDR3 runs to 15 residues. The CDR3 here is CASSLFRQAAYGYTF. CDR3 in DNA: TGTGCCAGCAGCTTATTCCGACAGGCCGCCTATGGCTACACCTTC.

Written as DNA, the CDR3 is TGTGCCAGCAGCCCAGGGCCGAGGGGAGAGACCCAGTACTTC. It codes for CASSPGPRGETQYF. The genes are TRBV7-2 and TRBJ2-5; TRBD1 or TRBD2 may be the D gene (5 bases each). The CDR3 covers 14 residues. The V gene lost 5 bases and the J gene lost 4 bases, with 14 bases spanning the gap. The germline V gene encodes CDR1 SGHTA and CDR2 FQGNSA.

The rearrangement uses TRBV7-9 and TRBJ2-1; unclear D gene. With 2 bases removed from V and 8 bases from J, the gap between germline ends came to 19 bases. The V gene's germline CDR1 is SEHNR and CDR2 FQNEAQ (reference sequence). This CDR3 is 16 amino acids long. The CDR3 sequence: CASSLNSKALDDEQFF. CDR3 bases: TGTGCCAGCAGCTTAAATTCGAAGGCCCTTGACGATGAGCAGTTCTTC.

The chain joins TRBV30 to TRBJ1-3; TRBD1 agrees at 10 bases. Trimming took 4 bases from V and 1 from J; bases not matched to a gene: 4. The germline CDR1 and CDR2 sequences are GTSNPN and SVGIG (reference sequence). The CDR3 contains 15 residues. For the CDR3, the DNA is TGTGCCTGGAATGACAGGGGGCTTTCTGGAAACACCATATATTTT. Amino acids: CAWNDRGLSGNTIYF. The full variable domain, its missing parts supplied by reference TRBV30 and TRBJ1-3, is SQTIHQWPATLVQPVGSPLSLECTVEGTSNPNLYWYRQAAGRGLQLLFYSVGIGQISSEVPQNLSASRPQDRQFILSSKKLLLSDSGFYLCAWNDRGLSGNTIYFGEGSWLTVV.

This clone has only one observation. The V call is TRBV7-2, the J call TRBJ1-6; unclear D gene. There are 14 residues in the CDR3. The V gene's germline CDR1 is SGHTA and CDR2 FQGNSA. Trimming removed 4 bases from V and 7 bases from J, with 11 bases in between. CDR3 DNA: TGTGCCAGCAGCTGGGGTCCGATAAATTCACCCCTCCACTTT. Residues: CASSWGPINSPLHF. Full variable domain (missing parts from reference TRBV7-2 and TRBJ1-6): GAGVSQSPSNKVTEKGKDVELRCDPISGHTALYWYRQSLGQGLEFLIYFQGNSAPDKSGLPSDRFSAERTGGSVSTLTIQRTQQEDSAVYLCASSWGPINSPLHFGNGTRLTVT.

The chain couples TRBV7-9 to TRBJ1-1; TRBD1 matches 7 bases. Germline CDR1 SEHNR, CDR2 FQNEAQ (reference sequence). The CDR3 runs to 14 residues. The J segment lost 3 bases and the V segment lost 5 bases, leaving 6 bases of the junction unmatched. CDR3 DNA sequence: TGTGCCAGCAGCGCTCGACAGGGATACACTGAAGCTTTCTTT. It specifies CASSARQGYTEAFF.

The rearrangement joins TRBV5-1 to TRBJ2-7; D possibly corresponds to TRBD1 (5 bases). Trimming shortened V by 0 bases and J by 0 bases, and 19 bases separated the two germline ends. The V gene's germline CDR1 is SGHRS and CDR2 YFSETQ. The CDR3 extends over 18 amino acids. CDR3 loop: CASSLGPSGFQISYEQYF. Here the CDR3 DNA reads TGCGCCAGCAGCTTGGGCCCTTCAGGGTTTCAAATCTCCTACGAGCAGTACTTC.

This chain joins TRBV10-3 and TRBJ2-5; 9 nucleotides agree with TRBD1. The CDR3 has 15 residues. Germline CDR1 ENHRY, CDR2 SYGVKD. Unmatched junction bases numbered 6, after V lost 0 bases and J lost 7 bases. This CDR3 reads CAISESNRGRGTQYF. CDR3 DNA: TGTGCCATCAGTGAGTCGAACAGGGGGCGAGGGACCCAGTACTTC.

The chain has TRBV30 and TRBJ2-7; the D call may be TRBD1 or TRBD2 (5 bases each). Trimming took 0 bases from V and 0 from J, leaving 9 bases between them. The length of the CDR3 is 14 residues. Germline V gene data show CDR1 as GTSNPN and CDR2 as SVGIG (reference sequence). CDR3 sequence (DNA): TGTGCCTGGAGTGTAGGGGCGGGCTCCTACGAGCAGTACTTC. Translation gives CAWSVGAGSYEQYF.

V gene TRBV19 combines with J gene TRBJ1-5; 7 nucleotides align to TRBD1. Germline lookup yields CDR1 LNHDA and CDR2 SQIVND (reference sequence). The CDR3 has 15 amino acids. Trimming cost V 4 bases and J 0 bases; bases outside gene matches: 3. CDR3 nucleotides: TGTGCCAGTAGTACGACAGGGAATAGCAATCAGCCCCAGCATTTT. Its protein is CASSTTGNSNQPQHF. Looking up the rest from reference TRBV19 and TRBJ1-5 gives the full variable domain: DGGITQSPKYLFRKEGQNVTLSCEQNLNHDAMYWYRQDPGQGLRLIYYSQIVNDFQKGDIAEGYSVSREKKESFPLTVTSAQKNPTAFYLCASSTTGNSNQPQHFGDGTRLSIL.

This chain's CDR3 is CASSYSQKGGNTIYF. The CDR3, as DNA: TGTGCCAGCAGTTACTCGCAGAAGGGCGGAAACACCATATATTTT. The rearrangement joins TRBV6-5 to TRBJ1-3; no reliable D call. Trimming took 0 bases from V and 4 from J, leaving 10 bases between them. Germline values: CDR1 MNHEY, CDR2 SVGAGI. The CDR3 totals 15 residues.

The rearrangement links TRBV4-3 to TRBJ2-1; the D call may be TRBD1 or TRBD2 (5 bases each). The CDR3 has 12 amino acids. V dropped 0 bases and J dropped 12 bases, with 9 bases sitting between them. Germline loops: CDR1 LGHNA, CDR2 YSLEER. The CDR3 is CASSQEGDGQFF. As DNA, the CDR3 is TGCGCCAGCAGCCAAGAGGGGGACGGGCAGTTCTTC.

The chain is built from TRBV6-5 and TRBJ1-3; D may be TRBD1 (5 bases). The germline gives CDR1 MNHEY, CDR2 SVGAGI. Trimming removed 4 bases at V and 0 bases at J, with 10 bases between. This CDR3 is built from 15 residues. In DNA, the CDR3 is TGTGCCAGCAGTTCTTTGGGGGTCTCTGGAAACACCATATATTTT. Its translation: CASSSLGVSGNTIYF.

This chain joins TRBV7-6 and TRBJ1-4, with a tentative D call TRBD1 (6 bases). CDR3 size: 15 residues. The germline CDR1 and CDR2 sequences are SGHVS and FNYEAQ. V lost 6 bases and J lost 7, with 18 bases in between. In DNA, the CDR3 is TGTGCCAGCAGGCAAACAGGGTTGGGCGGTGAAAAACTGTTTTTT. Protein product: CASRQTGLGGEKLFF.

The chain is built from TRBV10-3 and TRBJ1-6; D remains unclear. CDR3 length: 14 amino acids. Per germline, CDR1 ENHRY and CDR2 SYGVKD. The germline V and J ends were trimmed by 3 bases and 9 bases, with 12 bases remaining between them. This chain's CDR3 is CAISDAGVFSPLHF. Written as DNA, the CDR3 is TGTGCCATCAGTGACGCGGGAGTGTTTTCACCCCTCCACTTT.

The J gene is TRBJ2-1, the V gene TRBV7-3, with D maybe TRBD2 (5 bases). Germline V CDR1 and CDR2: SGHTA, FQGTGA. CDR3 size: 14 residues. Trimming cost V 3 bases and J 8 bases, with 14 bases left between them. As DNA, the CDR3 is TGTGCCAGCAGCTTGCTAGGTTTGGAGGATGAGCAGTTCTTC. This sequence encodes CASSLLGLEDEQFF.